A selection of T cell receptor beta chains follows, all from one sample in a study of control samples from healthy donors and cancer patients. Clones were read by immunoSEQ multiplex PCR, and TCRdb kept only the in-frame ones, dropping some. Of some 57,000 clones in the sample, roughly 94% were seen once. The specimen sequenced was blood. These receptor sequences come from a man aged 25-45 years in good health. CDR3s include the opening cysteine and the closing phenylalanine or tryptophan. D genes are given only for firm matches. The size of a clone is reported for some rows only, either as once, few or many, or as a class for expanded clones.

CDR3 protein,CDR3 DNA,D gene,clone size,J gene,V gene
CASLPSGRGEKLFF,TGTGCCAGCCTCCCCTCCGGGAGGGGTGAAAAACTGTTTTTT,NA,NA,TRBJ1-4,TRBV28
CASSPTVINEKLFF,TGTGCCAGCAGTCCAACGGTGATTAATGAAAAACTGTTTTTT,NA,NA,TRBJ1-4,TRBV27
CASSQGIRDRGSYEQYF,TGTGCCAGCAGCCAAGGGATCCGGGACAGGGGTTCCTACGAGCAGTACTTC,TRBD1,NA,TRBJ2-7,TRBV4-2
CASTRSGSPYNEQFF,TGTGCCAGCACACGCAGCGGGAGTCCCTACAATGAGCAGTTCTTC,TRBD2,NA,TRBJ2-1,TRBV6-5
CASSQDATASLNQPQHF,TGCGCCAGCAGCCAAGATGCGACAGCAAGCCTCAATCAGCCCCAGCATTTT,NA,NA,TRBJ1-5,TRBV4-1
CAWTGTGNTGELFF,TGTGCCTGGACCGGGACAGGGAACACCGGGGAGCTGTTTTTT,TRBD1,NA,TRBJ2-2,TRBV30
CSARRNEQFF,TGCAGTGCTAGAAGGAATGAGCAGTTCTTC,NA,NA,TRBJ2-1,TRBV20-1
CASSLRASSNEQFF,TGTGCCAGCAGCTTAAGGGCTAGCAGTAATGAGCAGTTCTTC,NA,NA,TRBJ2-1,TRBV7-3
CASSDGPQLAGGPGEQYF,TGCGCCAGCAGTGACGGCCCACAACTAGCGGGAGGGCCTGGAGAGCAGTACTTC,TRBD2,NA,TRBJ2-7,TRBV10-1
CASSVEGYNEQFF,TGTGCCAGCAGCGTAGAGGGGTACAATGAGCAGTTCTTC,NA,NA,TRBJ2-1,TRBV9
CSVEITDTQYF,TGCAGCGTTGAAATCACAGATACGCAGTATTTT,NA,NA,TRBJ2-3,TRBV29-1
CASSFSVGPPHNEQFF,TGTGCCAGCAGCTTCTCTGTGGGCCCCCCTCACAATGAGCAGTTCTTC,NA,NA,TRBJ2-1,TRBV7-9
CASIRGSGETQYF,TGTGCCAGCATCAGGGGGTCGGGGGAGACCCAGTACTTC,TRBD1,NA,TRBJ2-5,TRBV5-5
CASSRADGYEQYF,TGTGCCAGCAGCCGGGCGGATGGCTACGAGCAGTACTTC,NA,NA,TRBJ2-7,TRBV3-1/TRBV3-2
CASSLRGPNEQYF,TGTGCCAGCAGTTTACGCGGGCCTAACGAGCAGTACTTC,NA,NA,TRBJ2-7,TRBV28
CASLLAAGPYEQYF,TGTGCCAGCTTGTTAGCGGCCGGACCCTACGAGCAGTACTTC,NA,once,TRBJ2-7,TRBV6-5
CASSPSRGDTEAFF,TGCGCCAGCAGCCCGAGTAGGGGGGACACTGAAGCTTTCTTT,NA,once,TRBJ1-1,TRBV4-1
CAWRGSGNQPQHF,TGTGCCTGGAGGGGCAGTGGCAATCAGCCCCAGCATTTT,NA,NA,TRBJ1-5,TRBV30
CASSLAGLNNNEQFF,TGCGCCAGCAGCTTGGCGGGACTGAATAACAATGAGCAGTTCTTC,NA,NA,TRBJ2-1,TRBV5-1
CASSADSLGEQYF,TGTGCCAGCAGCGCGGACAGCCTCGGGGAGCAGTACTTC,NA,NA,TRBJ2-7,TRBV9
CASSQDLGTAPGNTIYF,TGTGCCAGCAGCCAAGATTTAGGGACGGCGCCCGGAAACACCATATATTTT,NA,NA,TRBJ1-3,TRBV14
CASSPWDREKLFF,TGTGCCAGCAGCCCATGGGACCGGGAAAAACTGTTTTTT,NA,once,TRBJ1-4,TRBV3-1/TRBV3-2
CASSLGGGVGDYGYTF,TGTGCCAGCAGCTTAGGTGGAGGGGTCGGCGACTATGGCTACACCTTC,NA,NA,TRBJ1-2,TRBV7-3
CASSQDWGSGEQFF,TGTGCCAGCAGTCAGGACTGGGGGTCAGGTGAGCAGTTCTTC,NA,NA,TRBJ2-1,TRBV7-2
CARSYRQGYSYEQYF,TGTGCCAGAAGCTACCGACAGGGATACTCCTACGAGCAGTACTTC,TRBD1,NA,TRBJ2-7,TRBV5-3
CASSSGTGRREQYF,TGTGCCAGCAGTTCCGGGACAGGGCGTAGGGAGCAGTACTTC,TRBD1,NA,TRBJ2-7,TRBV27
CASSFGSYNEQFF,TGTGCCAGCAGCTTTGGGTCCTACAATGAGCAGTTCTTC,NA,NA,TRBJ2-1,TRBV12-3/TRBV12-4
CASYRDTEAFF,TGTGCCAGTTACAGGGACACTGAAGCTTTCTTT,NA,once,TRBJ1-1,TRBV19
CASSPPDRGSYGYTF,TGTGCCAGCAGCCCCCCGGACAGGGGGTCCTATGGCTACACCTTC,TRBD1,NA,TRBJ1-2,TRBV3-1/TRBV3-2
CASSQALDGDTQYF,TGCGCCAGCAGCCAAGCACTAGACGGAGATACGCAGTATTTT,NA,NA,TRBJ2-3,TRBV4-1
CASSQVQDGNEKLFF,TGTGCCAGCAGCCAAGTTCAGGACGGTAATGAAAAACTGTTTTTT,NA,few,TRBJ1-4,TRBV3-1/TRBV3-2
CASSSDRGVLNTGELFF,TGTGCCAGCAGCTCAGACAGGGGTGTCCTGAACACCGGGGAGCTGTTTTTT,TRBD1,NA,TRBJ2-2,TRBV5-4
CASSQRGSSYEQYF,TGCGCCAGCAGCCAAAGAGGGAGCTCCTACGAGCAGTACTTC,NA,NA,TRBJ2-7,TRBV4-1
CASSQDEAGSYGYTF,TGCGCCAGCAGCCAAGATGAGGCAGGTAGTTATGGCTACACCTTC,NA,NA,TRBJ1-2,TRBV4-3
CASSWEGSDEKLFF,TGTGCCAGCAGTTGGGAGGGTTCAGATGAAAAACTGTTTTTT,NA,NA,TRBJ1-4,TRBV6-5
CASETGGGWGETQYF,TGTGCTAGTGAGACCGGCGGGGGATGGGGGGAGACCCAGTACTTC,TRBD2,NA,TRBJ2-5,TRBV12-5
CASSIQMNTEAFF,TGTGCCAGCAGCATCCAAATGAACACTGAAGCTTTCTTT,NA,NA,TRBJ1-1,TRBV9
CASSVELYNEQFF,TGTGCCAGCAGCGTAGAACTCTACAATGAGCAGTTCTTC,NA,NA,TRBJ2-1,TRBV9
CASSLYGPTGELFF,TGTGCCAGCAGCTTATATGGTCCCACCGGGGAGCTGTTTTTT,NA,NA,TRBJ2-2,TRBV7-9
CASSHNRGLSSPLHF,TGTGCCAGCAGTCATAACAGGGGGCTAAGCTCACCCCTCCACTTT,TRBD1,NA,TRBJ1-6,TRBV6-5
CASSYGTGITEAFF,TGTGCCAGCAGTTACGGGACAGGAATCACTGAAGCTTTCTTT,TRBD1,NA,TRBJ1-1,TRBV6-5